This entry lists 12 T cell receptor beta chains sequenced from one sample in a study of patients and donors after allogeneic stem cell transplantation. Each CDR3 protein gets one entry after TCRdb re-called the RT-PCR reads with MiXCR. The repertoire has 150,000 to 200,000 distinct CDR3 sequences, approximately 24% of them found once; the top ten carry roughly a quarter. What was sequenced was blood, either unsorted or a sorted T cell fraction (not recorded which). The source is a human donor who was either an allogeneic HSCT recipient or a stem cell or donor lymphocyte infusion donor (not recorded which). It is not recorded whose cells these are; they may come from a transplant donor.

The chain combines TRBV5-1 with TRBJ1-5, with D unclear. V was cut by 2 bases and J by 3 bases, with 12 bases left in between. Germline V gene data show CDR1 as SGHRS and CDR2 as YFSETQ. The CDR3 is 15 amino acids. This chain's CDR3 is CASSLWGDNNQPQHF. CDR3 nucleotide sequence: TGCGCCAGCAGCTTATGGGGAGACAACAATCAGCCCCAGCATTTT. Based on the CDR3 plus reference TRBV5-1 and TRBJ1-5, the full variable domain is KAGVTQTPRYLIKTRGQQVTLSCSPISGHRSVSWYQQTPGQGLQFLFEYFSETQRNKGNFPGRFSGRQFSNSRSEMNVSTLELGDSALYLCASSLWGDNNQPQHFGDGTRLSIL.

The rearrangement links TRBV7-2 to TRBJ2-5; 8 bases are shared with TRBD2. The CDR3 runs to 15 residues. CDR1 SGHTA and CDR2 FQGNSA come from the germline V gene. The V segment lost 3 bases and the J segment 2 bases; nucleotides outside the gene matches: 5. In nucleotides, the CDR3 is TGTGCCAGCAGCTTTGCGGGGGGCTCACAAGAGACCCAGTACTTC. Translation gives CASSFAGGSQETQYF.

V and J are TRBV12-3 or TRBV12-4 and TRBJ1-3, with TRBD1 as a possible D gene (6 bases). The CDR3 is 15 residues long. V was pared by 6 bases and J by 0 bases, with 12 bases between. This chain's CDR3 is CASRKQGTSGNTIYF. The CDR3 DNA reads TGTGCCAGCAGAAAACAGGGAACCTCTGGAAACACCATATATTTT.

The V and J genes are TRBV2 and TRBJ2-3; either TRBD1 or TRBD2 may fit D (5 bases each). This CDR3 contains 15 residues. Germline V gives CDR1 SNHLY, CDR2 FYNNEI. The V gene lost 4 bases and the J gene lost 10 bases, with 21 bases spanning the gap. This chain's CDR3 is CASSVIGTAGLAQYF. CDR3 bases: TGTGCCAGCAGTGTAATCGGGACCGCCGGGTTGGCGCAGTATTTT.

The CDR3 DNA is TGCGCCAGCAGACATGACAGCTATGGCTACACCTTC. It encodes CASRHDSYGYTF. This chain joins TRBV5-1 and TRBJ1-2; D perhaps matches TRBD1 (5 bases). The CDR3 is made up of 12 amino acids. Trimming pared 5 bases from V and 4 bases from J, leaving 9 bases between. From germline, CDR1 is SGHRS and CDR2 YFSETQ.

In this sample, this clonotype turned up a few times. The genes are TRBV12-3 or TRBV12-4 and TRBJ1-1; 7 nucleotides align to TRBD1. The CDR3 contains 14 residues. The ends lost 5 bases at V and 1 base at J; junction bases unmatched: 4. The CDR3 loop reads CASSADRTNTEAFF. CDR3 coding DNA: TGTGCCAGCAGTGCGGACAGGACGAACACTGAAGCTTTCTTT.

This sequence joins TRBV6-4 and TRBJ2-1; D may be TRBD2 (5 bases). The V and J ends lost 9 bases and 3 bases respectively, with 12 bases between them. Germline V gene data show CDR1 as MRHNA and CDR2 as SNTAGT. The CDR3 totals 13 residues. The CDR3 region has the DNA TGTGCCAGAGAGGGAAAATACTACAATGAGCAGTTCTTC. Encoded protein: CAREGKYYNEQFF.

This clonotype was seen only a few times. The rearrangement links TRBV3-1 to TRBJ1-2; a possible D gene is TRBD1 (5 bases). CDR1 LGHDT and CDR2 YNNKEL come from the germline V gene (reference sequence). There are 16 residues in the CDR3. The V gene lost 4 bases and the J gene lost 2 bases, with 17 bases spanning the gap. The CDR3 reads CASSLAGAVVNYGYTF. The CDR3 nucleotides read TGTGCCAGCAGCCTAGCCGGGGCAGTTGTGAACTATGGCTACACCTTC.

The chain uses TRBV20-1 and TRBJ2-2; 8 bases agree with TRBD2. This CDR3 region has 18 residues. V was pared by 0 bases and J by 0 bases, with 9 bases of the junction left unmatched. The germline CDR1 and CDR2 sequences are DFQATT and SNEGSKA (reference sequence). The CDR3 is CSARDPKTSGANTGELFF. CDR3 in DNA: TGCAGTGCTAGAGATCCCAAAACTAGCGGAGCGAACACCGGGGAGCTGTTTTTT.

The CDR3 loop is CATSTGLSGNEQFF. For the CDR3, the DNA is TGTGCCACCAGTACGGGGCTGAGTGGCAATGAGCAGTTCTTC. This chain uses TRBV24-1 with TRBJ2-1, with D perhaps given as TRBD1 or TRBD2 (5 bases each). The CDR3 consists of 14 residues. Per germline, CDR1 KGHDR and CDR2 SFDVKD. The V end lost 6 bases, the J end lost 6 bases, and 14 bases lay between the germline ends.

This clonotype was observed many times. The chain is built from TRBV4-1 and TRBJ1-1; D is perhaps TRBD1 (5 bases). CDR3 length equals 13 residues. Per the germline V gene, CDR1 is MGHRA and CDR2 is YSYEKL. Trimming took 4 bases from V and 6 from J, leaving 12 bases between them. The CDR3 loop is CASSRARTPEAFF. The CDR3 region has the DNA TGCGCCAGCAGCCGAGCACGGACACCTGAAGCTTTCTTT.

In its sample, this clonotype was seen a few times. CDR3 protein: CASSLRPPGQGAMYTEAFF. CDR3 sequence (DNA): TGTGCCAGCAGCTTAAGACCCCCCGGACAGGGGGCGATGTACACTGAAGCTTTCTTT. The chain employs TRBV11-3 and TRBJ1-1; 11 bases agree with TRBD1. The CDR3 has 19 residues. Per the germline V gene, CDR1 is SGHNT and CDR2 is YENEEA. The trim removed 2 bases at V and 3 bases at J, leaving 14 bases unmatched.